The rows below give T cell receptor beta chains drawn from one sample of a study of tumor and adjacent non-tumor tissue in lung cancer. In TCRdb, the multiplex PCR reads were re-called with MiXCR into one record per CDR3 protein. Altogether more than 60,000 distinct CDR3 sequences are present, more than 75% being singletons, with the ten largest covering 45%. Sequencing was carried out using distant non-tumor lung tissue. The receptors shown here come from a man in his sixties with non-small cell lung cancer. Each CDR3 is given with its conserved first and last residue. A D gene is named only where the DNA matches it firmly. The listing skips clone size in some rows; elsewhere it reads once, few, many or a size class.

len | j_gene | abundance | d_gene | v_gene | CDR3nt | CDR3aa
17 | TRBJ2-1 | . | . | TRBV11-2 | TGTGTCAGCAGCTTTAGTGGGGGCGGAGCGGGGAACAATGAGCAGTTCTTT | CVSSFSGGGAGNNEQFF
13 | TRBJ2-3 | . | . | TRBV5-1 | TGCGCCGGCAGCAACCGGTGGGCAGATACCCAGTATTTT | CAGSNRWADTQYF
15 | TRBJ2-1 | once | TRBD2 | TRBV13 | TGCGCCAGCAGCTTGCGGACTAGCGCCTGGAATGAGCACTTCTTC | CASSLRTSAWNEHFF
15 | TRBJ1-2 | . | . | TRBV2 | TGTGCCAGCAGCGCCGTGGACCGGATAGGGGTTGGCTACACCTTC | CASSAVDRIGVGYTF
13 | TRBJ1-1 | many | . | TRBV11-2 | TGTGCCAGCAGCTTAGGGGTCGGAGCTGAAGCTTTCTTT | CASSLGVGAEAFF
15 | TRBJ2-1 | . | TRBD2 | TRBV29-1 | TGCAGCACTGAAGGGCCTAGCGGGAGGGGAGGTGAGCAGTTCTTC | CSTEGPSGRGGEQFF
13 | TRBJ2-2 | . | TRBD1 | TRBV6-4 | TGTCCCAGCAGTGCAGGGGGCATCGGGGAGCTGTTTTTT | CPSSAGGIGELFF
16 | TRBJ2-7 | once | TRBD2 | TRBV6-2/TRBV6-3 | TGTGCCAACTGTTACTCGTCACTACTAGCGGGAGTCGAGCAGTACTTC | CANCYSSLLAGVEQYF
15 | TRBJ2-1 | few | . | TRBV6-5 | TGCGCCAGCAGTTACTCGAGGCACAGCGGCAATGAGCAGTTCTTC | CASSYSRHSGNEQFF
16 | TRBJ2-3 | . | . | TRBV11-3 | TGTGCCAGCAGCTCAGGGCTGGCAGAAAGCACAGATACACAGTATTTT | CASSSGLAESTDTQYF
14 | TRBJ1-1 | . | . | TRBV6-6 | TGTGCCATCACTGCCCGGACATGGGGGACTGAAGCTTTCTTT | CAITARTWGTEAFF
14 | TRBJ2-1 | . | . | TRBV12-3/TRBV12-4 | TGTGCCAGCGTTTTGTACAGGGCGGGCGATGAGCAGTTCTTC | CASVLYRAGDEQFF